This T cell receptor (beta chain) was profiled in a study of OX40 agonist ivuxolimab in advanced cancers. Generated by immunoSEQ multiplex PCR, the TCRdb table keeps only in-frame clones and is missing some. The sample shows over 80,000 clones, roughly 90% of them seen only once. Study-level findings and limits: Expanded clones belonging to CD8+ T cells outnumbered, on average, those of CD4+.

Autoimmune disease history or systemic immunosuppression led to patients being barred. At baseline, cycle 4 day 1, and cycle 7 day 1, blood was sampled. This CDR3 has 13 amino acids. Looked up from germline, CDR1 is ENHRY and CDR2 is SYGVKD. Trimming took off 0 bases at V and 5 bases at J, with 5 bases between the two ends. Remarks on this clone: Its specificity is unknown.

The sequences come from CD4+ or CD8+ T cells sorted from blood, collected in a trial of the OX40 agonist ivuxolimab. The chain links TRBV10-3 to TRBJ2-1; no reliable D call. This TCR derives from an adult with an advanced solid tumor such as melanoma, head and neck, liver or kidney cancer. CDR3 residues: CAISESVDNEQFF. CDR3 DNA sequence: TGTGCCATCAGTGAGTCCGTGGACAATGAGCAGTTCTTC.